This T cell receptor beta chain is from a study of cytomegalovirus exposure and HLA in healthy donors. Notes on the study in general: CMV serostatus was the sole immune exposure information available. It is likely that the observed cluster of highly shared sequence variants was a sequencing artifact.

The study ran its PCR with 60 Vbeta and 13 Jbeta primers. The assay was immunoSEQ multiplex PCR, and TCRdb's table has in-frame clones only and misses some. The sample contains under 200,000 clones, roughly 80% of which appear only once. The CDR3 runs 17 residues. Trimming took 2 bases from V and 6 from J; bases not matched to a gene: 10. Looked up from germline, CDR1 is SGHVS and CDR2 is FNYEAQ. Points on this clone: Its specificity is unknown.

This sequence was found in a male donor in good health and CMV-seropositive. The chain is built from TRBV7-6 and TRBJ2-1, with TRBD2 matching 10 bases. Sample: PBMCs. CDR3 in amino acids: CASSLRLGTSVSNEQFF. DNA of the CDR3: TGTGCCAGCAGCTTAAGGTTGGGGACTAGCGTGAGCAATGAGCAGTTCTTC.